These 21 T cell receptor beta chains were all obtained from the same sample, sequenced in a study of identifying expanded T cells in peripheral blood. The data were produced by immunoSEQ multiplex PCR, yet TCRdb's version contains in-frame clones alone and is incomplete. The sample has approximately 58,000 clones, around 83% seen once. The source material was blood. These receptors were taken from a person between 18 and 75 years old in good health.

A note on this clone: The junction and the germline gene differ at one end; a read error may be behind it. CDR3: CASGNDGYTF. CDR3 bases: TGTGCTAGTGGTAACGATGGCTACACCTTC. The chain carries TRBV12-5 and TRBJ1-2; D is uncertain. The CDR3 spans 10 residues. Germline loops: CDR1 LGHNT, CDR2 FRNRAP.

This clone has ten or more counts. The chain links TRBV6-5 to TRBJ1-6; perhaps TRBD1 as D (5 bases). The CDR3 spans 14 residues. Germline CDR1 is MNHEY and CDR2 is SVGAGI. With 2 bases removed from V and 10 bases from J, the gap between germline ends came to 12 bases. The DNA of the CDR3 is TGTGCCAGCAGTTACCGGGGCGAGAACTCACCCCTCCACTTT. Its translation: CASSYRGENSPLHF.

This clone was recorded once. The chain is built from TRBV5-4 and TRBJ2-5, with D unresolved. The V and J ends lost 0 bases and 7 bases respectively, with 10 bases between them. There are 13 residues in the CDR3. The germline V gene has CDR1 SGHNT and CDR2 YYREEE (reference sequence). This CDR3 is CASSLAPPGTQYF. The CDR3, as DNA: TGTGCCAGCAGCTTGGCTCCGCCGGGGACCCAGTACTTC.

V and J are TRBV7-8 and TRBJ2-1; 9 bases are shared with TRBD2. V shed 0 bases, J shed 6 bases, and the junction held 6 bases outside the gene matches. Germline V gives CDR1 SGHVS, CDR2 FQNEAQ. The CDR3 is 16 residues long. The CDR3 sequence is CASSLAPTSGLNEQFF. The DNA for the CDR3 is TGTGCCAGCAGCTTAGCGCCGACTAGCGGCCTCAATGAGCAGTTCTTC.

The gene calls are TRBV11-2 and TRBJ1-1; a possible D gene is TRBD1 (6 bases). The V and J ends lost 5 bases and 6 bases respectively, with 25 bases between them. CDR1 is SGHAT, CDR2 FQNNGV, per germline. The CDR3 loop spans 17 amino acids. The DNA of the CDR3 is TGTGCCAGCAGCACAGGCAGGGGAAGGAGGTTGATCCCTGAAGCTTTCTTT. Residues: CASSTGRGRRLIPEAFF.

This clone appeared a single time. V gene TRBV2 combines with J gene TRBJ1-2, with 7 nucleotides matching TRBD1. CDR3 length: 14 residues. Trimming at V came to 6 bases and at J to 8 bases, leaving 12 bases not matched to a gene. Germline V CDR1 and CDR2: SNHLY, FYNNEI. CDR3 DNA: TGTGCCAGCAGCGTCGACAGGGTCCCTCAAGGCTACACCTTC. Residues: CASSVDRVPQGYTF. Full variable domain (outside the CDR3, taken from reference TRBV2 and TRBJ1-2): EPEVTQTPSHQVTQMGQEVILRCVPISNHLYFYWYRQILGQKVEFLVSFYNNEISEKSEIFDDQFSVERPDGSNFTLKIRSTKLEDSAMYFCASSVDRVPQGYTFGSGTRLTVV.

In its sample, this clone was seen once. The chain is built from TRBV6-5 and TRBJ2-7; D not certain. Trimming removed 5 bases from V and 12 bases from J, with 14 bases in between. The CDR3 runs 11 residues. Germline CDR1 reads MNHEY; CDR2 reads SVGAGI. The CDR3 here is CASSAPDGAYV. CDR3 in DNA: TGTGCCAGCAGTGCCCCAGACGGCGCGTACGTC.

The chain recombines TRBV9 with TRBJ2-3; no clear D. Germline V gene lookup returns CDR1 SGDLS and CDR2 YYNGEE. Deletions cut 1 base from V and 2 bases from J, with 11 bases between. There are 15 residues in the CDR3. The CDR3 loop reads CASSVSGILTDTQYF. The CDR3 nucleotides are TGTGCCAGCAGCGTATCGGGCATCCTCACAGATACGCAGTATTTT.

The J gene is TRBJ2-3, the V gene TRBV18; no reliable D call. Germline V lookup: CDR1 KGHSH, CDR2 LQKENI. Trimming left V 3 bases short and J 1 base short, with 11 bases between. The CDR3 covers 15 residues. Here the CDR3 reads CASSPIKGGTDTQYF. The CDR3 DNA reads as TGTGCCAGCTCACCGATCAAAGGCGGCACAGATACGCAGTATTTT.

The gene calls are TRBV7-2 and TRBJ2-1; a possible D gene is TRBD2 (5 bases). V lost 6 bases and J 6 bases, leaving 18 bases between the germline ends. CDR3 length: 15 residues. Germline V CDR1 and CDR2: SGHTA, FQGNSA. Here the CDR3 DNA reads TGTGCCAGCAGTTTTACTAGGCCCTTGAGCAATGAGCAGTTCTTC. Its translation: CASSFTRPLSNEQFF.

The chain recombines TRBV7-9 with TRBJ2-1; D gene uncertain. Between the trimmed V and J ends, which lost 5 bases and 0 bases, there was a span of 11 bases. This CDR3 contains 15 residues. The germline CDR1 and CDR2 sequences are SEHNR and FQNEAQ (reference sequence). CDR3 sequence: CASSESESSYNEQFF. For the CDR3, the DNA is TGTGCCAGCAGCGAGAGCGAGAGCTCCTACAATGAGCAGTTCTTC. Full variable domain (remainder filled in from reference TRBV7-9 and TRBJ2-1): DTGVSQNPRHKITKRGQNVTFRCDPISEHNRLYWYRQTLGQGPEFLTYFQNEAQLEKSRLLSDRFSAERPKGSFSTLEIQRTEQGDSAMYLCASSESESSYNEQFFGPGTRLTVL.

This rearrangement joins TRBV6-6 to TRBJ2-1, with no clear D. The V end was cut by 2 bases, the J end by 9 bases, with 5 bases between. Per germline, CDR1 MNHNY and CDR2 SVGAGI (reference sequence). CDR3 length equals 11 residues. The CDR3 DNA sequence: TGTGCCAGCAGTTACCCACCTGAGCAGTTCTTC. Translation gives CASSYPPEQFF.

This clone has just a few counts. This chain uses TRBV2 with TRBJ1-5, with D unclear. Looked up from germline, CDR1 is SNHLY and CDR2 is FYNNEI. V lost 6 bases and J 6 bases, leaving 9 bases between the germline ends. The CDR3 sequence is 12 residues long. This CDR3 is CASRDDFQPQHF. For the CDR3, the DNA is TGTGCCAGCAGGGACGATTTTCAGCCCCAGCATTTT.

This chain links TRBV27 with TRBJ2-3; the D is unclear. Germline V gene sequence: CDR1 MNHEY, CDR2 SMNVEV (reference sequence). V shed 6 bases and J shed 0 bases, with 13 bases lying between them. This CDR3 is 15 amino acids long. This chain's CDR3 is CASRLSRPSTDTQYF. CDR3 coding DNA: TGTGCCAGCAGACTGTCCAGACCTAGCACAGATACGCAGTATTTT.

This chain links TRBV11-3 with TRBJ2-1; D perhaps matches TRBD1 (5 bases). Per the germline V gene, CDR1 is SGHNT and CDR2 is YENEEA. V lost 3 bases and J lost 9, with 12 bases in between. This CDR3 is 13 amino acids long. The CDR3 reads CASSFLGPSEQFF. CDR3 bases: TGTGCCAGCAGCTTTCTGGGGCCTAGTGAGCAGTTCTTC.

This chain joins TRBV5-1 and TRBJ2-5, with 15 nucleotides matching TRBD2. CDR1 is SGHRS and CDR2 is YFSETQ in the germline V gene. The CDR3 runs to 20 residues. After removal of 5 bases from V and 6 bases from J, the junction contained 20 bases not matched to a gene. This CDR3 is CASSPVVGLAGGLRPKTQYF. The CDR3 bases are TGCGCCAGCAGTCCGGTGGTGGGACTAGCGGGAGGCCTCCGGCCCAAGACCCAGTACTTC.

The chain carries TRBV9 and TRBJ1-6, with 8 bases aligning to TRBD1. CDR3 length equals 15 residues. The V gene's germline CDR1 is SGDLS and CDR2 YYNGEE. After removal of 0 bases from V and 7 bases from J, the junction contained 3 bases not matched to a gene. The CDR3 reads CASSVDNRGNSPLHF. CDR3 sequence (DNA): TGTGCCAGCAGCGTAGATAACAGGGGGAATTCACCCCTCCACTTT.

This clone was picked up a small number of times. The chain couples TRBV18 to TRBJ1-5; 8 nucleotides line up with TRBD1. The CDR3 totals 14 residues. CDR1 and CDR2 from the germline V gene are KGHSH and LQKENI. J gave up 6 bases and V 3 bases, and 4 bases lay outside the gene matches. CDR3 sequence reads: CASSPSGGGQPQHF. CDR3 nucleotide sequence: TGTGCCAGCTCACCGTCAGGGGGCGGTCAGCCCCAGCATTTT.

The genes are TRBV18 and TRBJ1-1, with D maybe TRBD1 (5 bases). The CDR3 consists of 15 residues. CDR1 is KGHSH and CDR2 is LQKENI in the germline V gene. Trimming stripped 3 bases from V and 0 bases from J, with 11 bases between. CDR3 loop: CASSPGAGLNTEAFF. DNA of the CDR3: TGTGCCAGCTCACCCGGGGCAGGCTTGAACACTGAAGCTTTCTTT.

The chain uses TRBV7-8 and TRBJ1-3; 7 nucleotides agree with TRBD1. The CDR3 loop spans 14 amino acids. Germline trimming cut 6 bases from V and 4 bases from J; bases unmatched to any gene: 6. From germline, CDR1 is SGHVS and CDR2 FQNEAQ. CDR3 in amino acids: CASRPTGAGNTIYF. The CDR3 nucleotides are TGTGCCAGCAGGCCCACAGGGGCCGGAAACACCATATATTTT. Using reference TRBV7-8 and TRBJ1-3 for the parts outside the CDR3, the full variable domain is GAGVSQSPRYKVAKRGQDVALRCDPISGHVSLFWYQQALGQGPEFLTYFQNEAQLDKSGLPSDRFFAERPEGSVSTLKIQRTQQEDSAVYLCASRPTGAGNTIYFGEGSWLTVV.

V and J are TRBV15 and TRBJ2-3; 9 bases align to TRBD2. V dropped 0 bases and J dropped 1; count of bases not matched to a gene: 11. Germline V CDR1 and CDR2: LNHNV, YYDKDF (reference sequence). The CDR3 contains 19 residues. The CDR3 is CATSRDQRLAVRGTDTQYF. The CDR3 DNA follows: TGTGCCACCAGCAGAGATCAAAGACTAGCGGTCCGGGGCACAGATACGCAGTATTTT.